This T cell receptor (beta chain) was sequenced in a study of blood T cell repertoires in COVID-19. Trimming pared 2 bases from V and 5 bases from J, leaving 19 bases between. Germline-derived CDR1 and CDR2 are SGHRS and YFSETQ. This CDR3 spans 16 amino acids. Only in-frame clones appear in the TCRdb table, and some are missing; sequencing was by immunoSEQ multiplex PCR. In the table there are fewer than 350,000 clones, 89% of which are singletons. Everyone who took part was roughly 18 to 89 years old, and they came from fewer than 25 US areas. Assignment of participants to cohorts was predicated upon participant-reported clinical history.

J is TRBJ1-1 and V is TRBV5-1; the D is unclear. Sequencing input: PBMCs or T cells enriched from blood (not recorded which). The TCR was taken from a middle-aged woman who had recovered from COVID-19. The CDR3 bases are TGCGCCAGCAGCTTAGGTTCGGTGGGGAGGCGGACTGAAGCTTTCTTT. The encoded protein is CASSLGSVGRRTEAFF.